These 10 T cell receptor beta chains were sequenced from one sample in a study of shared clonotypes between healthy human individuals. Here immunoSEQ multiplex PCR was the method, and the copy in TCRdb shows in-frame clones only, minus some. This table has some 2 million clones, 90% to 95% appearing once. Material for sequencing was naive CD4+ T cells sorted from blood. Subset specified: CD45RA+ positively selected. The source is a young man in good health.

This chain links TRBV9 with TRBJ2-3, with TRBD2 matching over 8 bases. The V and J ends lost 3 bases and 4 bases, in that order; junction bases with no gene match: 4. The CDR3 extends over 14 amino acids. Germline V gene data show CDR1 as SGDLS and CDR2 as YYNGEE. The CDR3 reads CASSAGGPPDTQYF. CDR3 in DNA: TGTGCCAGCAGCGCGGGGGGGCCCCCAGATACGCAGTATTTT.

The chain joins TRBV7-9 to TRBJ2-3; the D gene is possibly TRBD1 (5 bases). CDR1 is SEHNR, CDR2 FQNEAQ, per germline (reference sequence). There are 17 residues in the CDR3. V lost 3 bases to trimming and J lost 0 bases, with 16 bases between them. The DNA of the CDR3 is TGTGCCAGCAGCTTTGGTGGTTGGGGCACTAGCACAGATACGCAGTATTTT. Translated: CASSFGGWGTSTDTQYF.

This clone was seen just once. This sequence joins TRBV7-2 and TRBJ1-2; 12 bases are shared with TRBD1. CDR1 is SGHTA and CDR2 is FQGNSA in the germline V gene. This CDR3 is 17 amino acids long. V shed 5 bases, J shed 8 bases, and the junction held 15 bases outside the gene matches. CDR3 DNA: TGTGCCAGCAGCCGGGAATCCTCGGGACAGGGGGCCAGGGGCTACACCTTC. This gives the protein CASSRESSGQGARGYTF. Together with reference TRBV7-2 and TRBJ1-2, the CDR3 gives the full variable domain: GAGVSQSPSNKVTEKGKDVELRCDPISGHTALYWYRQSLGQGLEFLIYFQGNSAPDKSGLPSDRFSAERTGGSVSTLTIQRTQQEDSAVYLCASSRESSGQGARGYTFGSGTRLTVV.

This clone was found once. As DNA, the CDR3 is TGTGCCAGCGGGACAGGGGGCTACACCGGGGAGCTGTTTTTT. It yields the protein CASGTGGYTGELFF. The V and J genes are TRBV28 and TRBJ2-2; 12 nucleotides match TRBD1. This CDR3 contains 14 residues. Trimming at V came to 8 bases and at J to 3 bases, leaving 1 base not matched to a gene. From germline, CDR1 is MDHEN and CDR2 SYDVKM. Full variable domain (outside the CDR3, taken from reference TRBV28 and TRBJ2-2): DVKVTQSSRYLVKRTGEKVFLECVQDMDHENMFWYRQDPGLGLRLIYFSYDVKMKEKGDIPEGYSVSREKKERFSLILESASTNQTSMYLCASGTGGYTGELFFGEGSRLTVL.

This clone was seen a single time. V gene TRBV4-3 combines with J gene TRBJ2-1; possibly TRBD1 or TRBD2 for D (5 bases each). The germline V and J ends were trimmed by 3 bases and 2 bases, with 14 bases remaining between them. Looked up from germline, CDR1 is LGHNA and CDR2 is YSLEER. The CDR3 contains 16 residues. CDR3 region: CASSQGTGPTYNEQFF. DNA for the CDR3: TGCGCCAGCAGCCAGGGAACGGGACCAACCTACAATGAGCAGTTCTTC.

V usage is TRBV1 and J usage is TRBJ1-5; the D call TRBD1 from the table was never checked on the DNA. TRBV1 is listed as a pseudogene. This CDR3 is 18 amino acids long. The CDR3 here is CTSSESRHLRYSNQPQHF. The CDR3 DNA reads TGCACCAGCAGCGAAAGCCGACACCTCCGCTATAGCAATCAGCCCCAGCATTTT.

In this sample, this clone turned up once. The chain employs TRBV12-5 and TRBJ2-1, with 8 bases aligning to TRBD2. The J segment lost 9 bases and the V segment lost 1 base, leaving 11 bases of the junction unmatched. Germline values: CDR1 LGHNT, CDR2 FRNRAP. CDR3 length: 16 residues. The CDR3 here is CASGLDRGGVSGEQFF. For the CDR3, the DNA is TGTGCTAGTGGTTTGGACCGGGGGGGAGTGTCGGGTGAGCAGTTCTTC. The variable domain in full, completed from reference TRBV12-5 and TRBJ2-1, reads DARVTQTPRHKVTEMGQEVTMRCQPILGHNTVFWYRQTMMQGLELLAYFRNRAPLDDSGMPKDRFSAEMPDATLATLKIQPSEPRDSAVYFCASGLDRGGVSGEQFFGPGTRLTVL.

The chain joins TRBV10-1 to TRBJ2-5, with D perhaps matching TRBD1 (5 bases). Germline CDR1 reads WNHNN; CDR2 reads SYGVQD (reference sequence). The V and J ends lost 3 bases and 1 base respectively, with 18 bases between them. The CDR3 has 17 amino acids. The CDR3 sequence is CASSDLDLGAPQETQYF. As DNA, the CDR3 is TGCGCCAGCAGTGACCTGGACCTAGGGGCCCCCCAAGAGACCCAGTACTTC.

The rearrangement uses TRBV10-3 and TRBJ1-6; 10 bases align to TRBD1. V shed 2 bases and J 7 bases; nucleotides not matched to a gene: 8. The CDR3 runs to 17 residues. The germline V gene has CDR1 ENHRY and CDR2 SYGVKD. CDR3 sequence: CAISELSGTGVNSPLHF. CDR3 DNA sequence: TGTGCCATCAGTGAGCTTTCCGGGACAGGGGTCAATTCACCCCTCCACTTT.

The chain joins TRBV30 to TRBJ2-6; D ambiguous. Germline values: CDR1 GTSNPN, CDR2 SVGIG (reference sequence). V was shortened by 3 bases and J by 0 bases, with 15 bases between the two germline ends. This CDR3 has 17 residues. The CDR3 DNA reads as TGTGCCTGGAGCATCGGACGGACGAGCTCTGGGGCCAACGTCCTGACTTTC. Translation: CAWSIGRTSSGANVLTF.